These 26 T cell receptor beta chains came from one sample sequenced in a study of blood T cell repertoires in COVID-19. Clones were read by immunoSEQ multiplex PCR, and TCRdb kept only the in-frame ones, dropping some. The profile shows more than 40,000 clones, around four fifths of them singletons. The specimen was peripheral blood. The source is a human donor with acute or convalescent COVID-19. The donor label of this sample is uncertain.

The genes are TRBV7-3 and TRBJ2-3; a weak D match, TRBD2 (5 bases). The CDR3 runs 13 residues. Trimming pared 5 bases from V and 6 bases from J, leaving 12 bases between. Germline loops: CDR1 SGHTA, CDR2 FQGTGA. The CDR3 loop reads CASSLPGLDTQYF. CDR3 bases: TGTGCCAGCAGCCTACCGGGGTTGGATACGCAGTATTTT.

V and J are TRBV30 and TRBJ1-3; weak D call: TRBD1 (6 bases). The germline V and J ends were trimmed by 4 bases and 0 bases, with 10 bases remaining between them. The CDR3 extends over 14 amino acids. From germline, CDR1 is GTSNPN and CDR2 SVGIG (reference sequence). The CDR3 DNA reads as TGTGCCTGGAAGACAGGATACTCTGGAAACACCATATATTTT. Encoded protein: CAWKTGYSGNTIYF. The entire variable domain, with the rest obtained from reference TRBV30 and TRBJ1-3, is as follows: SQTIHQWPATLVQPVGSPLSLECTVEGTSNPNLYWYRQAAGRGLQLLFYSVGIGQISSEVPQNLSASRPQDRQFILSSKKLLLSDSGFYLCAWKTGYSGNTIYFGEGSWLTVV.

This clone showed up just once. The chain carries TRBV5-1 and TRBJ2-3; 9 positions match TRBD2. Germline lookup yields CDR1 SGHRS and CDR2 YFSETQ. With V trimmed by 5 bases and J by 2 bases, 9 bases remained unmatched. This CDR3 comprises 16 residues. CDR3 bases: TGCGCCAGCAGTTTCAGCGGGGGGCCTAACACAGATACGCAGTATTTT. Its translation: CASSFSGGPNTDTQYF.

This sequence joins TRBV11-3 and TRBJ2-7; D is uncertain. Germline V CDR1 and CDR2: SGHNT, YENEEA. Trimming removed 5 bases at V and 4 bases at J, with 9 bases between. The CDR3 runs 12 residues. The CDR3 DNA reads TGTGCCAGCAGCCCCCTCGGGTACGAGCAGTACTTC. Amino acid sequence: CASSPLGYEQYF.

This chain connects TRBV7-9 to TRBJ2-1, with 8 bases aligning to TRBD1. This CDR3 comprises 13 residues. The V gene's germline CDR1 is SEHNR and CDR2 FQNEAQ (reference sequence). J lost 9 bases, V lost 2 bases, and 3 bases had no gene match. The CDR3 DNA sequence: TGTGCCAGCAGCTTACAGGGGGCGACTGAGCAGTTCTTC. Amino acid sequence: CASSLQGATEQFF. Full variable domain (remainder filled in from reference TRBV7-9 and TRBJ2-1): DTGVSQNPRHKITKRGQNVTFRCDPISEHNRLYWYRQTLGQGPEFLTYFQNEAQLEKSRLLSDRFSAERPKGSFSTLEIQRTEQGDSAMYLCASSLQGATEQFFGPGTRLTVL.

CDR3 region: CASSLMPPGTGVAGELFF. CDR3 coding DNA: TGTGCCAGCAGCTTAATGCCCCCCGGGACAGGGGTGGCCGGGGAGCTGTTTTTT. The chain uses TRBV7-3 and TRBJ2-2, with 10 nucleotides matching TRBD1. V gave up 1 base and J gave up 6 bases; unmatched junction bases: 11. Germline V gene data show CDR1 as SGHTA and CDR2 as FQGTGA. The length of the CDR3 is 18 residues.

The gene calls are TRBV5-8 and TRBJ2-3; 15 nucleotides line up with TRBD2. From germline, CDR1 is SGHTS and CDR2 YDEGEE. The V and J ends lost 2 bases and 4 bases, in that order; junction bases with no gene match: 14. The CDR3 runs to 20 residues. The CDR3 spells CASSFMEGRTSGRVPDTQYF. For the CDR3, the DNA is TGTGCCAGCAGCTTTATGGAGGGGCGGACTAGCGGGAGGGTGCCAGATACGCAGTATTTT.

The chain carries TRBV30 and TRBJ1-6; 8 nucleotides align to TRBD1. The germline gives CDR1 GTSNPN, CDR2 SVGIG (reference sequence). V shed 2 bases, J shed 6 bases, and the junction held 3 bases outside the gene matches. CDR3 length equals 14 residues. The CDR3 here is CAWSPTGGNSPLHF. The CDR3 coding sequence is TGTGCCTGGAGTCCTACAGGGGGTAATTCACCCCTCCACTTT.

Worth noting for this clone: The junction differs from germline at one of its ends, possibly a read error. The chain couples TRBV7-2 to TRBJ1-5, with 9 bases identical to TRBD1. The CDR3 contains 15 residues. CDR1 and CDR2 from the germline V gene are SGHTA and FQGNSA. The CDR3: CASSLVWDREQPQHF. The CDR3 DNA reads as TGTGCCAGTAGCTTGGTCTGGGACAGGGAACAGCCCCAGCATTTT. Together with reference TRBV7-2 and TRBJ1-5, the CDR3 gives the full variable domain: GAGVSQSPSNKVTEKGKDVELRCDPISGHTALYWYRQSLGQGLEFLIYFQGNSAPDKSGLPSDRFSAERTGGSVSTLTIQRTQQEDSAVYLCASSLVWDREQPQHFGDGTRLSIL.

This chain uses TRBV2 with TRBJ2-1, with D perhaps matching TRBD2 (6 bases). CDR1 is SNHLY and CDR2 is FYNNEI in the germline V gene. The CDR3 totals 16 residues. Trimming shortened V by 3 bases and J by 1 base, and 13 bases separated the two germline ends. The CDR3 loop is CASSEEGGRSYNEQFF. The CDR3 DNA follows: TGTGCCAGCAGTGAGGAGGGCGGAAGGTCCTACAATGAGCAGTTCTTC.

V usage is TRBV3-1 (or the pseudogene TRBV3-2) and J usage is TRBJ2-1; 10 bases match TRBD2. Germline V gene data show CDR1 as LGHDT and CDR2 as YNNKEL (reference sequence). The CDR3 is made up of 15 amino acids. Trimming at V came to 5 bases and at J to 4 bases, leaving 5 bases not matched to a gene. The CDR3 sequence is CASSTGLASYNEQFF. CDR3 bases: TGTGCCAGCAGCACGGGACTAGCGAGTTACAATGAGCAGTTCTTC.

This sequence joins TRBV11-1 and TRBJ1-2; the D is unclear. Germline V lookup: CDR1 SGHAT, CDR2 FQDESV (reference sequence). Trimming stripped 5 bases from V and 6 bases from J, with 13 bases between. The length of the CDR3 is 13 residues. The CDR3 bases are TGTGCCAGCAGCCCCCCGGGGAGTCATGGCTACACCTTC. Its protein is CASSPPGSHGYTF.

The chain uses TRBV5-4 and TRBJ2-2, with 7 bases matching TRBD1. Germline V gene lookup returns CDR1 SGHNT and CDR2 YYREEE (reference sequence). V lost 4 bases, J lost 4 bases, and 7 bases stayed unmatched. The CDR3 contains 15 residues. The DNA of the CDR3 is TGTGCCAGCAGCCCAGGGGGTACTACCACCGGGGAGCTGTTTTTT. This encodes CASSPGGTTTGELFF.

This clone was recorded once. J is TRBJ1-1 and V is TRBV19; no reliable D call. Trimming shortened V by 5 bases and J by 6 bases, and 13 bases separated the two germline ends. The CDR3 is 13 amino acids. Germline V lookup: CDR1 LNHDA, CDR2 SQIVND (reference sequence). The CDR3 region is CASSREGQAEAFF. CDR3 nucleotides: TGTGCCAGTAGTCGGGAAGGGCAAGCTGAAGCTTTCTTT. Complete variable domain (other parts from reference TRBV19 and TRBJ1-1): DGGITQSPKYLFRKEGQNVTLSCEQNLNHDAMYWYRQDPGQGLRLIYYSQIVNDFQKGDIAEGYSVSREKKESFPLTVTSAQKNPTAFYLCASSREGQAEAFFGQGTRLTVV.

The sample holds a few counts of this clone. The chain links TRBV7-2 to TRBJ1-1, with no clear D. The CDR3 totals 14 residues. CDR1 is SGHTA and CDR2 is FQGNSA in the germline V gene. Trimming stripped 1 base from V and 0 bases from J, with 6 bases between. The CDR3: CASSLVRMNTEAFF. CDR3 coding DNA: TGTGCCAGCAGCTTAGTCAGAATGAACACTGAAGCTTTCTTT.

CDR3 sequence (DNA): TGTGCCAGCAGTTTGAATCAGGGGGGTCACTATGGCTACACCTTC. This sequence encodes CASSLNQGGHYGYTF. This chain uses TRBV28 with TRBJ1-2; 7 nucleotides align to TRBD1. The CDR3 runs 15 residues. Germline CDR1 MDHEN, CDR2 SYDVKM. V shed 3 bases, J shed 3 bases, and the junction held 7 bases outside the gene matches.

The chain has TRBV4-2 and TRBJ1-4, with 9 bases that match TRBD1. V shed 1 base and J 4 bases; nucleotides not matched to a gene: 4. CDR1 and CDR2 (germline): LGHNA, YNFKEQ. This CDR3 has 16 residues. The CDR3 is CASSQVGGQGNEKLFF. CDR3 nucleotide sequence: TGTGCCAGCAGCCAAGTTGGGGGACAGGGTAATGAAAAACTGTTTTTT.

The chain employs TRBV7-9 and TRBJ1-1; D not resolved. Germline V lookup: CDR1 SEHNR, CDR2 FQNEAQ (reference sequence). V gave up 1 base and J gave up 4 bases, with 13 bases separating them. The CDR3 has 15 residues. The CDR3 is CASSLVQATSTEAFF. The CDR3 DNA sequence: TGTGCCAGCAGCTTAGTTCAGGCCACCTCCACTGAAGCTTTCTTT.

This clone showed up just a few times. The chain links TRBV19 to TRBJ2-5; tentatively, D is TRBD2 (6 bases). Germline CDR1 LNHDA, CDR2 SQIVND (reference sequence). With 9 bases removed from V and 5 bases from J, the gap between germline ends came to 10 bases. The CDR3 loop spans 11 amino acids. The CDR3: CASGGIETQYF. For the CDR3, the DNA is TGTGCCAGCGGAGGGATCGAGACCCAGTACTTC. Variable domain in full (rest from reference TRBV19 and TRBJ2-5): DGGITQSPKYLFRKEGQNVTLSCEQNLNHDAMYWYRQDPGQGLRLIYYSQIVNDFQKGDIAEGYSVSREKKESFPLTVTSAQKNPTAFYLCASGGIETQYFGPGTRLLVL.

CDR3 nucleotides: TGTGCCAGCAGCAACTTTGGACAGGGAGGGACCCAGTACTTC. As protein: CASSNFGQGGTQYF. V is TRBV11-2 and J is TRBJ2-5, with 8 bases aligning to TRBD1. CDR1 is SGHAT and CDR2 is FQNNGV in the germline V gene. The CDR3 consists of 14 residues. After removal of 5 bases from V and 7 bases from J, the junction contained 9 bases not matched to a gene.

The V call is TRBV6-2 or TRBV6-3, the J call TRBJ2-1, with D possibly being TRBD1 (6 bases). The CDR3 has 12 amino acids. Germline V CDR1 and CDR2: MNHEY, SVGEGT. Trimming stripped 4 bases from V and 11 bases from J, with 12 bases between. CDR3 sequence: CASSLQGFQQFF. The CDR3 DNA sequence: TGTGCCAGCAGTTTACAGGGATTCCAGCAGTTCTTC.

The genes are TRBV11-3 and TRBJ1-1, with D possibly being TRBD1 (6 bases). The CDR3 is 12 residues long. Germline V gene sequence: CDR1 SGHNT, CDR2 YENEEA. With 4 bases removed from V and 11 bases from J, the gap between germline ends came to 14 bases. CDR3: CASSSEGGEAFF. CDR3 coding DNA: TGTGCCAGCAGCTCAGAGGGGGGTGAGGCTTTCTTT.

The chain employs TRBV7-2 and TRBJ1-2; TRBD1 aligns across 8 bases. CDR3 length: 15 residues. V lost 5 bases, J lost 6 bases, and 11 bases stayed unmatched. Germline lookup yields CDR1 SGHTA and CDR2 FQGNSA. The CDR3 DNA reads as TGTGCCAGCAGCCGGACAGGGCTTGATGGGGATGGCTACACCTTC. As protein: CASSRTGLDGDGYTF.

The chain links TRBV3-1 (or the pseudogene TRBV3-2) to TRBJ1-5; D unresolved. The CDR3 runs to 13 residues. Trimming took off 4 bases at V and 6 bases at J, with 10 bases between the two ends. Germline assignment: CDR1 LGHDT and CDR2 YNNKEL (reference sequence). DNA of the CDR3: TGTGCCAGCAGCCCCCAGGTAGGTCAGCCCCAGCATTTT. As protein: CASSPQVGQPQHF.

The V gene is TRBV5-6, the J gene TRBJ1-1; 8 nucleotides agree with TRBD1. The V and J ends lost 6 bases and 3 bases, in that order; junction bases with no gene match: 7. Per the germline V gene, CDR1 is SGHDT and CDR2 is YYEEEE. The CDR3 spans 14 residues. This chain's CDR3 is CASTMWDRYTEAFF. The DNA for the CDR3 is TGTGCCAGCACCATGTGGGACAGGTACACTGAAGCTTTCTTT.

A single count supports this clone. The chain has TRBV19 and TRBJ1-5; no clear D gene. Trimming took 7 bases from V and 0 from J, leaving 7 bases between them. Looked up from germline, CDR1 is LNHDA and CDR2 is SQIVND (reference sequence). The CDR3 extends over 13 amino acids. This CDR3 is CASTRYSNQPQHF. The CDR3 DNA reads as TGTGCCAGTACCAGGTATAGCAATCAGCCCCAGCATTTT.